This entry lists 4 T cell receptor beta chains sequenced from one sample in a study of blood T cell repertoires in COVID-19. The assay was immunoSEQ multiplex PCR, and TCRdb's table has in-frame clones only and misses some. Among about 110,000 clones listed, 80% to 90% were seen once. The sequenced material came from peripheral blood. The receptor source for this set is a woman in her forties or fifties with acute or convalescent COVID-19.

This chain joins TRBV6-2 or TRBV6-3 and TRBJ1-6, with a weak D call TRBD1 (6 bases). Trimming shortened V by 5 bases and J by 3 bases, and 14 bases separated the two germline ends. The germline gives CDR1 MNHEY, CDR2 SVGEGT. The length of the CDR3 is 16 residues. CDR3 amino acids: CASSLPDRGYNSPLHF. CDR3 bases: TGTGCCAGCAGTCTACCGGACAGAGGCTATAATTCACCCCTCCACTTT.

V and J are TRBV18 and TRBJ1-5, with unresolved D. CDR1 is KGHSH, CDR2 LQKENI, per germline. Deletions cut 2 bases from V and 0 bases from J, with 14 bases between. The CDR3 runs to 17 residues. The CDR3 DNA reads as TGTGCCAGCTCACCAGGTGGACTCAAGAATAGCAATCAGCCCCAGCATTTT. It codes for CASSPGGLKNSNQPQHF. The full variable domain, in which reference TRBV18 and TRBJ1-5 provide the parts outside the CDR3, is NAGVMQNPRHLVRRRGQEARLRCSPMKGHSHVYWYRQLPEEGLKFMVYLQKENIIDESGMPKERFSAEFPKEGPSILRIQQVVRGDSAAYFCASSPGGLKNSNQPQHFGDGTRLSIL.

V gene TRBV11-2 combines with J gene TRBJ2-1, with D possibly TRBD1 on 7 matching bases. This CDR3 has 15 amino acids. V was pared by 1 base and J by 10 bases, with 17 bases between. Germline CDR1 SGHAT, CDR2 FQNNGV. In DNA, the CDR3 is TGTGCCAGCAGCTTAGGGGCAGGGGGGTTTGTGGAGCAGTTCTTC. It specifies CASSLGAGGFVEQFF.

The CDR3 region is CASSKDRVGGYTF. The CDR3 nucleotides read TGTGCCAGCAGCAAGGACAGGGTTGGTGGCTACACCTTC. The V gene is TRBV5-4, the J gene TRBJ1-2; 8 bases map to TRBD1. From germline, CDR1 is SGHNT and CDR2 YYREEE (reference sequence). This CDR3 comprises 13 residues. V dropped 4 bases and J dropped 7; count of bases not matched to a gene: 6.